The 28 T cell receptor beta chains reported below all come from one sample, sequenced in a study of neoadjuvant nivolumab and ipilimumab in lung cancer. The method was immunoSEQ multiplex PCR; TCRdb's version includes in-frame clones alone and lacks a portion of them. The data show about 30,000 clones, with roughly 90% seen just once and around 2% held by the top ten. Specimen: peripheral blood, collected after neoadjuvant nivolumab, alone or with ipilimumab, at or shortly before surgery. The receptor set was obtained from an adult with non-small cell lung cancer.

Only one count was recorded for this clone. CDR3: CASSPTTRLLEYEQYF. The CDR3 DNA reads as TGTGCCAGCAGCCCAACTACTAGACTATTGGAGTACGAGCAGTACTTC. The genes are TRBV7-8 and TRBJ2-7; tentative D call: TRBD2 (5 bases). Germline CDR1 reads SGHVS; CDR2 reads FQNEAQ. The CDR3 totals 16 residues. Trimming removed 5 bases from V and 4 bases from J, with 21 bases in between.

The V gene is TRBV9, the J gene TRBJ2-1, with TRBD2 matching over 11 bases. CDR1 SGDLS and CDR2 YYNGEE come from the germline V gene. Unmatched junction bases numbered 4, after V lost 4 bases and J lost 4 bases. The CDR3 covers 15 residues. This chain's CDR3 is CASSRGTSGYNEQFF. The CDR3 DNA reads as TGTGCCAGCAGCCGCGGGACTAGCGGATACAATGAGCAGTTCTTC.

The chain employs TRBV18 and TRBJ2-2, with D tentatively TRBD2 (6 bases). CDR3 length equals 16 residues. V was pared by 3 bases and J by 3 bases, with 14 bases between. Per germline, CDR1 KGHSH and CDR2 LQKENI. The chain's CDR3 is CASSPGLGEDTGELFF. As DNA, the CDR3 is TGTGCCAGCTCACCCGGACTTGGGGAGGACACCGGGGAGCTGTTTTTT.

A few counts support this clone. J is TRBJ2-1 and V is TRBV5-1; 8 bases are a match to TRBD2. The CDR3 covers 15 residues. CDR1 SGHRS and CDR2 YFSETQ come from the germline V gene. Germline trimming cut 0 bases from V and 9 bases from J; bases unmatched to any gene: 8. In DNA, the CDR3 is TGCGCCAGCAGCTTGGACGGGAGGGCCTGGGCTGAGCAGTTCTTC. Amino acid sequence: CASSLDGRAWAEQFF.

The chain recombines TRBV7-8 with TRBJ1-1; D is undetermined. There are 14 residues in the CDR3. V shed 4 bases and J shed 3 bases, with 12 bases lying between them. Germline CDR1 reads SGHVS; CDR2 reads FQNEAQ. CDR3 DNA sequence: TGTGCCAGCAGCTCTTGGCGCGGGGACACTGAAGCTTTCTTT. It codes for CASSSWRGDTEAFF.

This clone was detected only once. The CDR3 sequence is CASSQTRDNYEQYF. The CDR3 nucleotides read TGCGCCAGCAGCCAAACCCGGGACAACTACGAGCAGTACTTC. The rearrangement links TRBV4-1 to TRBJ2-7, with a possible D match to TRBD1 (6 bases). V lost 2 bases and J lost 3, with 11 bases in between. Germline CDR1 reads MGHRA; CDR2 reads YSYEKL. This CDR3 has 14 amino acids.

V and J are TRBV29-1 and TRBJ1-5, with D uncertain. There are 13 residues in the CDR3. Germline lookup yields CDR1 SQVTM and CDR2 ANQGSEA. The V end lost 6 bases, the J end lost 5 bases, and 14 bases lay between the germline ends. CDR3 in amino acids: CSVQFEGDQPQHF. The CDR3 DNA reads as TGCAGCGTCCAATTTGAGGGCGATCAGCCCCAGCATTTT.

The chain carries TRBV7-9 and TRBJ2-4; TRBD2 matches at 16 bases. Germline V lookup: CDR1 SEHNR, CDR2 FQNEAQ (reference sequence). V was clipped by 5 bases and J by 8 bases; unmatched bases: 12. This CDR3 is built from 18 residues. The CDR3 nucleotides read TGTGCCAGCAGCCTCCCCCGGGGACTAGCGGGAGGGCGGGACATTCAGTACTTC. Its translation is CASSLPRGLAGGRDIQYF.

This clone was seen once. V gene TRBV4-1 combines with J gene TRBJ2-5, with 8 bases that match TRBD2. CDR1 and CDR2 (germline): MGHRA, YSYEKL. The V and J ends lost 1 base and 7 bases, in that order; junction bases with no gene match: 11. The CDR3 covers 16 residues. The CDR3 reads CASSQGTSLTGGTQYF. Here the CDR3 DNA reads TGCGCCAGCAGCCAAGGGACTAGCCTAACGGGTGGGACCCAGTACTTC.

The V call is TRBV18, the J call TRBJ1-1, with 9 positions matching TRBD1. This CDR3 has 14 residues. Trimming cost V 7 bases and J 4 bases; bases outside gene matches: 7. CDR1 and CDR2 from the germline V gene are KGHSH and LQKENI. The CDR3 nucleotides are TGTGCCAGCTTGAGAGACAGGGGGTCCACTGAAGCTTTCTTT. This gives the protein CASLRDRGSTEAFF.

This clone was seen a single time. The V gene is TRBV5-6, the J gene TRBJ2-3, with TRBD2 identical over 11 bases. The V gene's germline CDR1 is SGHDT and CDR2 YYEEEE. The CDR3 is 14 residues long. V lost 0 bases, J lost 13 bases, and 7 bases stayed unmatched. CDR3 sequence reads: CASSLDSGRAWEYF. CDR3 DNA sequence: TGTGCCAGCAGCTTGGATAGCGGGAGGGCCTGGGAGTATTTT.

This clone has more than one count but fewer than ten. This rearrangement joins TRBV28 to TRBJ1-1; tentative D call: TRBD1 (5 bases). The germline V and J ends were trimmed by 8 bases and 4 bases, with 17 bases remaining between them. Per the germline V gene, CDR1 is MDHEN and CDR2 is SYDVKM. The CDR3 spans 14 residues. The CDR3 spells CASSNPHRPTEAFF. DNA for the CDR3: TGTGCCAGCTCTAACCCACACAGGCCCACTGAAGCTTTCTTT.

This chain joins TRBV19 and TRBJ2-3; no clear D gene. The V gene's germline CDR1 is LNHDA and CDR2 SQIVND (reference sequence). Between the trimmed V and J ends, which lost 2 bases and 6 bases, there was a span of 9 bases. CDR3 length: 13 amino acids. The CDR3 bases are TGTGCCAGTAGTATAACCGGCAGCGATACGCAGTATTTT. It encodes CASSITGSDTQYF. Full variable domain (outside the CDR3, taken from reference TRBV19 and TRBJ2-3): DGGITQSPKYLFRKEGQNVTLSCEQNLNHDAMYWYRQDPGQGLRLIYYSQIVNDFQKGDIAEGYSVSREKKESFPLTVTSAQKNPTAFYLCASSITGSDTQYFGPGTRLTVL.

The rearrangement links TRBV5-4 to TRBJ2-7, with TRBD2 matching over 8 bases. V lost 0 bases to trimming and J lost 3 bases; unmatched junction nucleotides: 5. Per germline, CDR1 SGHNT and CDR2 YYREEE (reference sequence). This CDR3 has 15 residues. CDR3 coding DNA: TGTGCCAGCAGCTTGGGGCGGGAGGTTTACTACGAGCAGTACTTC. Its translation: CASSLGREVYYEQYF.

The chain employs TRBV7-3 and TRBJ1-2; 9 nucleotides agree with TRBD1. This CDR3 is 15 amino acids long. CDR1 and CDR2 (germline): SGHTA, FQGTGA. V lost 5 bases and J lost 2; bases outside the gene matches: 6. CDR3 bases: TGTGCCAGCAGCCCAGGGACAGGGAGAAACTATGGCTACACCTTC. It translates to CASSPGTGRNYGYTF.

The rearrangement uses TRBV11-2 and TRBJ2-7; TRBD2 might be the D (6 bases). The CDR3 sequence is 17 residues long. Germline-derived CDR1 and CDR2 are SGHAT and FQNNGV. V lost 5 bases, J lost 3 bases, and 23 bases lay in between. DNA for the CDR3: TGTGCCAGCAGCGCACCCCAAGGACTGGGGGGAAACTACGAGCAGTACTTC. Translated, it gives CASSAPQGLGGNYEQYF.

V usage is TRBV29-1 and J usage is TRBJ2-2; D perhaps matches TRBD1 (5 bases). The germline V gene encodes CDR1 SQVTM and CDR2 ANQGSEA. Trimming pared 6 bases from V and 3 bases from J, leaving 14 bases between. The CDR3 covers 14 residues. The CDR3 DNA reads as TGCAGCGTGCAGGGCCTTGGGGACACCGGGGAGCTGTTTTTT. Protein: CSVQGLGDTGELFF.

The chain uses TRBV4-1 and TRBJ1-1, with TRBD1 matching 10 bases. V lost 1 base, J lost 5 bases, and 7 bases stayed unmatched. Per the germline V gene, CDR1 is MGHRA and CDR2 is YSYEKL. The CDR3 has 16 amino acids. CDR3 loop: CASSQAGQGFMTEAFF. The CDR3 nucleotides read TGCGCCAGCAGCCAAGCGGGACAGGGGTTTATGACTGAAGCTTTCTTT.

The chain recombines TRBV7-8 with TRBJ1-1; no reliable D call. V lost 1 base, J lost 0 bases, and 15 bases lay in between. The CDR3 has 17 residues. Germline V gene data show CDR1 as SGHVS and CDR2 as FQNEAQ. CDR3 nucleotides: TGTGCCAGCAGCTTAGAGGGCAGAAAAGGACTGAACACTGAAGCTTTCTTT. Translated: CASSLEGRKGLNTEAFF.

The CDR3 DNA reads as TGTGCCAGCAGCTTTTTTACTGGAACCTACGAGCAGTACTTC. As protein: CASSFFTGTYEQYF. V usage is TRBV5-5 and J usage is TRBJ2-7; D not certain. Germline V gene lookup returns CDR1 SGHKS and CDR2 YYEKEE (reference sequence). The CDR3 is 14 residues long. V dropped 2 bases and J dropped 2 bases, with 11 bases sitting between them.

The chain joins TRBV5-4 to TRBJ2-1; 11 bases match TRBD2. The V segment lost 4 bases and the J segment 3 bases; nucleotides outside the gene matches: 6. The CDR3 runs to 16 residues. Per germline, CDR1 SGHNT and CDR2 YYREEE (reference sequence). CDR3 nucleotides: TGTGCCAGCAGCCGATCGACTAGCGGGAACTACAATGAGCAGTTCTTC. It translates to CASSRSTSGNYNEQFF.

This clone was found a few times. Other DNA sequences in the sample encode the same CDR3. The rearrangement joins TRBV9 to TRBJ2-3; D tentatively reads TRBD1 or TRBD2 (5 bases each). Trimming took off 0 bases at V and 0 bases at J, with 8 bases between the two ends. Per the germline V gene, CDR1 is SGDLS and CDR2 is YYNGEE. This CDR3 has 15 residues. The DNA of the CDR3 is TGTGCCAGCAGCGTAGGGGGCGGGAGCACAGATACGCAGTATTTT. This sequence encodes CASSVGGGSTDTQYF.

The rearrangement links TRBV6-6 to TRBJ1-3; D not certain. V lost 8 bases and J 0 bases, leaving 14 bases between the germline ends. CDR1 MNHNY and CDR2 SVGAGI come from the germline V gene (reference sequence). The length of the CDR3 is 15 residues. CDR3 protein: CASCPRSGSGNTIYF. For the CDR3, the DNA is TGTGCCAGCTGTCCGCGGTCGGGCTCTGGAAACACCATATATTTT.

The chain couples TRBV5-6 to TRBJ1-2, with unresolved D. Per the germline V gene, CDR1 is SGHDT and CDR2 is YYEEEE. The germline V and J ends were trimmed by 0 bases and 2 bases, with 8 bases remaining between them. CDR3 length: 14 residues. The CDR3 spells CASSLAPRNYGYTF. The CDR3 DNA follows: TGTGCCAGCAGCTTGGCCCCCAGAAACTATGGCTACACCTTC.

This chain links TRBV11-2 with TRBJ1-5, with no clear D. The CDR3 extends over 13 amino acids. The V end was cut by 0 bases, the J end by 9 bases, with 9 bases between. Germline V gene lookup returns CDR1 SGHAT and CDR2 FQNNGV. CDR3 DNA: TGTGCCAGCAGCTTAGATGAACGGTCGCCCCAGCATTTT. This encodes CASSLDERSPQHF.

V is TRBV10-3 and J is TRBJ2-1; D may be TRBD1 (5 bases). CDR3 length: 11 amino acids. The germline V gene encodes CDR1 ENHRY and CDR2 SYGVKD. V was trimmed by 6 bases and J by 7 bases, leaving 7 bases between them. CDR3 sequence (DNA): TGTGCCATCAGAGACAGAAATGAGCAGTTCTTC. Translating it yields CAIRDRNEQFF.

This chain connects TRBV2 to TRBJ1-3; D gene ambiguous. Looked up from germline, CDR1 is SNHLY and CDR2 is FYNNEI. V lost 3 bases and J lost 1, with 4 bases in between. The CDR3 has 13 residues. The CDR3 DNA is TGTGCCAGCAGTGACGGGTCTGGAAACACCATATATTTT. This encodes CASSDGSGNTIYF.

The V and J genes are TRBV5-1 and TRBJ1-2; D possibly corresponds to TRBD1 (6 bases). In germline, CDR1 is SGHRS, CDR2 YFSETQ. The CDR3 is 15 residues long. The V gene lost 0 bases and the J gene lost 3 bases, with 12 bases spanning the gap. In nucleotides, the CDR3 is TGCGCCAGCAGCTTGGCCGGGGGGCCGGACTATGGCTACACCTTC. It translates to CASSLAGGPDYGYTF.